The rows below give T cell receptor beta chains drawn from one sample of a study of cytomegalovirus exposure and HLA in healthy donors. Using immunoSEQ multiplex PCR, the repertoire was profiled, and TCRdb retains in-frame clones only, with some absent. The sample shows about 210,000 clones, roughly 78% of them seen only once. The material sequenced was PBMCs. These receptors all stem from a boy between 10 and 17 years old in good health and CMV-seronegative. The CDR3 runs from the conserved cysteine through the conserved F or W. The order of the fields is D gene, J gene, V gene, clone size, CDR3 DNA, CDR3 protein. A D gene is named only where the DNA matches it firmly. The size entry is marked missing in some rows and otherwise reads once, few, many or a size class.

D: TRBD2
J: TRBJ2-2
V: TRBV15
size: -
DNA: TGTGCCACCAGCAGAGATGATTTGCTAGCGGGGGAGACCGGGGAGCTGTTTTTT
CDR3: CATSRDDLLAGETGELFF

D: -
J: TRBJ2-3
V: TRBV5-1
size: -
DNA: TGCGCCAGCAGCCAAATACGAGGCGGGGTCCAGGGAGATACGCAGTATTTT
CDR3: CASSQIRGGVQGDTQYF

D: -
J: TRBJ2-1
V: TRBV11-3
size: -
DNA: TGTGCCAGCAGCTTAGTCCCCACTAGTAAGCAGTTCTTC
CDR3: CASSLVPTSKQFF

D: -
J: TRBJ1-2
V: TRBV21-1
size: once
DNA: TGTGCCAGCAGCAAAGGGGTGACAGATAACTATGGCTACACCTTC
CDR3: CASSKGVTDNYGYTF

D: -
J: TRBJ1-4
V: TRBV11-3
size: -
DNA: TGTGCCAGCAGCACCCAACCGGGGGTGGCTAATGAAAAACTGTTTTTT
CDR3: CASSTQPGVANEKLFF

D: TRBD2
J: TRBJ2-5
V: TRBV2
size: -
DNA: TGTGCCAGCAGTGACCTTCCGGGGGGCCAAGAGACCCAGTACTTC
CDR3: CASSDLPGGQETQYF

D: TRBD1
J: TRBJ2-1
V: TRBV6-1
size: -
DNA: TGTGCCAGCAACCGGGACAGGGTTAGCGATGAGCAGTTCTTC
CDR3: CASNRDRVSDEQFF

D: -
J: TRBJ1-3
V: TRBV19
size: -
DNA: TGTGCCAGTAGTATGGGAGGGGTCGGAAACACCATATATTTT
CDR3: CASSMGGVGNTIYF

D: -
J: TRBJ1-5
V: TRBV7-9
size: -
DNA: TGTGCCAGCAGCAGCTTTCGGCAGGGGATAAATCAGCCCCAGCATTTT
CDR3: CASSSFRQGINQPQHF

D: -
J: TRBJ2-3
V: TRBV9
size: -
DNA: TGTGCCAGCGGCGCGGTAACAGATACGCAGTATTTT
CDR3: CASGAVTDTQYF

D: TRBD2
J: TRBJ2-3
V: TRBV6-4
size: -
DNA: TGTGCCAGCAGTGATACTAGCGGGGGCACAGATACGCAGTATTTT
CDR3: CASSDTSGGTDTQYF

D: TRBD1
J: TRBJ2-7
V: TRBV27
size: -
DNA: TGTGCCAGCAGTATAATACCGGGACAGGCCCTCTCCTACGAGCAGTACTTC
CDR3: CASSIIPGQALSYEQYF

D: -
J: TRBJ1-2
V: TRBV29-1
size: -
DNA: TGCAGCGCACAGGGTGGTACAGGGGGCTACACCTTC
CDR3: CSAQGGTGGYTF

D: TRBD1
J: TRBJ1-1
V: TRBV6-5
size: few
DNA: TGTGCCAGCAGCCGCAGGGGGCAGATATACACTGAAGCTTTCTTT
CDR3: CASSRRGQIYTEAFF

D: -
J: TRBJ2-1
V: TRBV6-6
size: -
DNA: TGTGCCAGCAGTCCATCAGTCAATGAGCAGTTCTTC
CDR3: CASSPSVNEQFF

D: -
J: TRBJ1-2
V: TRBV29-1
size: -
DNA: TGCAGCGTTGGGTGGACAAGCAACTATGGCTACACCTTC
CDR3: CSVGWTSNYGYTF

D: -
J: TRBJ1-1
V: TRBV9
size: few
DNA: TGTGCCAGCAGCGTAGCTGGAGAGGGCACTGAAGCTTTCTTT
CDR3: CASSVAGEGTEAFF

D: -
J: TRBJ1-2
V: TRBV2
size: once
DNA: TGTGCCAGCAGGTGGCTCTATGGCTACACCTTC
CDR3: CASRWLYGYTF

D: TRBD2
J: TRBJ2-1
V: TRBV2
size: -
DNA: TGTGCCAGCAGCCTAGCGGGCTACAATGAGCAGTTCTTC
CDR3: CASSLAGYNEQFF

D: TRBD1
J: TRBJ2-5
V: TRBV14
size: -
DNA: TGTGCCAGCAGATCACAGGGGGCAGGGGAGACCCAGTACTTC
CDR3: CASRSQGAGETQYF

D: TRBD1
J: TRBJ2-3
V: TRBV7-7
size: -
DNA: TGTGCTAGCAGCCCGGACAGGGTCGGAACAGATACGCAGTATTTT
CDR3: CASSPDRVGTDTQYF

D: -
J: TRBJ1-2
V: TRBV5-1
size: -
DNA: TGCGCCAGCAGCTCGGCCGACGCGGAAACCCCCTATGGCTACACCTTC
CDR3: CASSSADAETPYGYTF

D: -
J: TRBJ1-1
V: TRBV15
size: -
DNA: TGTGCCACCAGCAGAGATAAAGGGGTCAACACTGAAGCTTTCTTT
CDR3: CATSRDKGVNTEAFF

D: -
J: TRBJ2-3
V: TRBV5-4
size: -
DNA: TGTGCCAGCAGCTTAATTCCTGAGAGGAGCACAGATACGCAGTATTTT
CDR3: CASSLIPERSTDTQYF

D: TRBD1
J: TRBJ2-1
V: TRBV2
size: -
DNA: TGTGCCAGCAAGTTTCGGACAGGCTCCTACAATGAGCAGTTCTTC
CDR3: CASKFRTGSYNEQFF

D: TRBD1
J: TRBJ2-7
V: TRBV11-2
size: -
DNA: TGTGCCAGCAGGGCGCCGGGACAGGGTCGGTACGAGCAGTACTTC
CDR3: CASRAPGQGRYEQYF

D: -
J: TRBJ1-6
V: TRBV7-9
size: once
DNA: TGTGCCAGCAGCTCTCTACCGGGAGAGAATTCACCCCTCCACTTT
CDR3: CASSSLPGENSPLHF

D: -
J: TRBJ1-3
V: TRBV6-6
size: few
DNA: TGTGCCAGCATTTATGCCCGCCCGGGCTCTGGAAACACCATATATTTT
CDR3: CASIYARPGSGNTIYF

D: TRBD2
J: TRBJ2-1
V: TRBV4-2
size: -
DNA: TGTGCCAGCAGCCATGTCTTAGCGGGGGGGGACTCCTACAATGAGCAGTTCTTC
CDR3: CASSHVLAGGDSYNEQFF

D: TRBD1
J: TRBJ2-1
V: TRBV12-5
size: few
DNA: TGTGCTAGTGGTTTGTCCCCGGGACAGGGTAGTAGGGATGAGCAGTTCTTC
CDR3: CASGLSPGQGSRDEQFF

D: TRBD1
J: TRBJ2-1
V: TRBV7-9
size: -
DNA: TGTGCCAGCAGCCTGGGACAGGGCCGATACAATGAGCAGTTCTTC
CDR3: CASSLGQGRYNEQFF

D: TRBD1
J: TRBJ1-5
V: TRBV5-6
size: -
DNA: TGTGCCAGCAGCTTGACAGGGGAGACGCCCCAGCATTTT
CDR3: CASSLTGETPQHF

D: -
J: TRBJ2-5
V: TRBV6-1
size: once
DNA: TGTGCCAGCACCAGGACTTTCCAAGAGACCCAGTACTTC
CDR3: CASTRTFQETQYF

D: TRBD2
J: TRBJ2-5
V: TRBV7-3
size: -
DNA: TGTGCCAGCAGCCCGATAGCGGGGTCCCCCGGGACCCAGTACTTC
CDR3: CASSPIAGSPGTQYF

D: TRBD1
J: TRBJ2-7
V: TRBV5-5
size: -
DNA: TGTGCCAGCAGCCCTGGACAGGGATGGGAGCAGTACTTC
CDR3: CASSPGQGWEQYF

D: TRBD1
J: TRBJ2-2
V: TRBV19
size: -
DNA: TGTGCCAGTAGTTCGTGGACAGGGATCACCGGGGAGCTGTTTTTT
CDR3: CASSSWTGITGELFF

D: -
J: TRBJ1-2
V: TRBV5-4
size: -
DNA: TGTGCCAGCACCAATGACCCTGGGGACATCTATGGCTACACCTTC
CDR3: CASTNDPGDIYGYTF

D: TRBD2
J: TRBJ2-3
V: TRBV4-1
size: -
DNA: TGCGCCAGCAGCCAAGACCGGACTAGGGGCGCAGATACGCAGTATTTT
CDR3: CASSQDRTRGADTQYF

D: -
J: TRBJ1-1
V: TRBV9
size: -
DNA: TGTGCCAGCAGCCCCCTCACTTCGGGGACTGAAGCTTTCTTT
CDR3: CASSPLTSGTEAFF

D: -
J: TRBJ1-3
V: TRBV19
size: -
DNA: TGTGCCAGTAGTATTTTGGGCGGAAACACCATATATTTT
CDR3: CASSILGGNTIYF

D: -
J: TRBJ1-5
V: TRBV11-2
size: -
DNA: TGTGCCAGCAGCTTAGTGTATGGGGGCAACCAGCCCCAGCATTTT
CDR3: CASSLVYGGNQPQHF

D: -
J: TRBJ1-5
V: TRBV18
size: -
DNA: TGTGCCAGCGCAACAGGTTCCAATCAGCCCCAGCATTTT
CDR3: CASATGSNQPQHF

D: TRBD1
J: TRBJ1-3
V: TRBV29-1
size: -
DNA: TGCAGCGTTGAAGATTTTCCCCGGGACAGGGAAGGTGGTGGAAACACCATATATTTT
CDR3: CSVEDFPRDREGGGNTIYF

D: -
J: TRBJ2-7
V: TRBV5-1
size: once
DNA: TGCGCCAGCAGCTTGGGAGGGACCTACGAGCAGTACTTC
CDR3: CASSLGGTYEQYF

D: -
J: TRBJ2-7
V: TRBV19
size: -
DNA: TGTGCCAGCGGGCTGTCATCTGGGACTCTCTACGAGCAGTACTTC
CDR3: CASGLSSGTLYEQYF

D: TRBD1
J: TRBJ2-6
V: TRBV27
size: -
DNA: TGTGCCAGCAGTTTGGGACCCGGGACAGGGACTGGGGCCAACGTCCTGACTTTC
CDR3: CASSLGPGTGTGANVLTF

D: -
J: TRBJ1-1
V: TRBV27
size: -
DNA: TGTGCCAGCAGCTTTAATAGAGGCACTGAAGCTTTCTTT
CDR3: CASSFNRGTEAFF

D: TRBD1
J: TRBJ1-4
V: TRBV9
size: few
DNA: TGTGCCAGCAGCGTTCGGACAGGGAATAATGAAAAACTGTTTTTT
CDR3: CASSVRTGNNEKLFF

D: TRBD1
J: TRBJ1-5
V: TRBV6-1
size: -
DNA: TGTGCCAGCAGAGGACAGGTGGGCAATCAGCCCCAGCATTTT
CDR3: CASRGQVGNQPQHF

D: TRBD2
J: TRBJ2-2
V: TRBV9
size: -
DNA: TGTGCCAGCAGCGTAGATCTAGCGGGAGGGCCCACCGGGGAGCTGTTTTTT
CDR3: CASSVDLAGGPTGELFF

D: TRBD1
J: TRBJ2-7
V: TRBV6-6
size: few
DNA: TGTGCCAGCAGTTACACACAGGGGCCCTACGAGCAGTACTTC
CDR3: CASSYTQGPYEQYF

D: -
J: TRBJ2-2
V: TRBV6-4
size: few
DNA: TGTGCCAGCAGACAAACAGGTTTGAACACCGGGGAGCTGTTTTTT
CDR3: CASRQTGLNTGELFF